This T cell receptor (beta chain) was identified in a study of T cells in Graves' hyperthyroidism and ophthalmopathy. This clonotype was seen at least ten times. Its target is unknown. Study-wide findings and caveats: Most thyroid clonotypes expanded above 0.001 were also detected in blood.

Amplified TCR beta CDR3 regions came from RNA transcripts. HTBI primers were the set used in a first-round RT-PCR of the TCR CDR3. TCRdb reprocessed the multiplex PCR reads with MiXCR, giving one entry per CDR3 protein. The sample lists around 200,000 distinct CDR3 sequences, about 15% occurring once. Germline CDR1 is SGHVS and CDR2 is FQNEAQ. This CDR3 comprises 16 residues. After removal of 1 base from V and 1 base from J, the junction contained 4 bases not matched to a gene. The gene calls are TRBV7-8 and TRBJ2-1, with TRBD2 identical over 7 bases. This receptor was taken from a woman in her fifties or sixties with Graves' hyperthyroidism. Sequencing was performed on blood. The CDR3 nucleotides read TGTGCCAGCAGCTTAGGGGAGGGGAGATCCTACAATGAGCAGTTCTTC. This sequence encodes CASSLGEGRSYNEQFF.